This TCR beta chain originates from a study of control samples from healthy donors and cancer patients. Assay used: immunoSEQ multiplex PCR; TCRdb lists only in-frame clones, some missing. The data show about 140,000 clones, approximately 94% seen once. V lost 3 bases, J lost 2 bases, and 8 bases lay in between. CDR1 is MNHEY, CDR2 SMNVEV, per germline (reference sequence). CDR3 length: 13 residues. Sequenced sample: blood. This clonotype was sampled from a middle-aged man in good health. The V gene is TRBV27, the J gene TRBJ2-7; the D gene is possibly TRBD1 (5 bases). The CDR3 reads CASSLTATYEQYF. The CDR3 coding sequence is TGTGCCAGCAGTTTGACAGCTACCTACGAGCAGTACTTC.